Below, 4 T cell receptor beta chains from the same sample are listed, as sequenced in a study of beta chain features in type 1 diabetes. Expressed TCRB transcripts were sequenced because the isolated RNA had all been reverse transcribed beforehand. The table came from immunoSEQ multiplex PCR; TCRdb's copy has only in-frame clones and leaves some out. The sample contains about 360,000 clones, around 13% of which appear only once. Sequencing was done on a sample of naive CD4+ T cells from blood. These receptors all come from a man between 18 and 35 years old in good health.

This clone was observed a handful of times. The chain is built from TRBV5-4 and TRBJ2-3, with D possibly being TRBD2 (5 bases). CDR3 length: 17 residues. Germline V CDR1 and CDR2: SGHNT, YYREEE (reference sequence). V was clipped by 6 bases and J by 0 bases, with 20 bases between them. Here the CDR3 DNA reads TGTGCCAGCACCTCCCCCCTGGCGGGCCCTAGCACAGATACGCAGTATTTT. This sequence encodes CASTSPLAGPSTDTQYF.

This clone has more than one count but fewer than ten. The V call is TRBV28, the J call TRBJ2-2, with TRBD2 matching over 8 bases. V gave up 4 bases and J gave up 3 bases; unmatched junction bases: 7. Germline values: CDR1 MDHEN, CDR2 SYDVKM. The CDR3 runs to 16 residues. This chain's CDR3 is CASSSPERGYTGELFF. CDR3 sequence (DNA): TGTGCCAGCAGTTCTCCTGAGCGGGGGTACACCGGGGAGCTGTTTTTT.

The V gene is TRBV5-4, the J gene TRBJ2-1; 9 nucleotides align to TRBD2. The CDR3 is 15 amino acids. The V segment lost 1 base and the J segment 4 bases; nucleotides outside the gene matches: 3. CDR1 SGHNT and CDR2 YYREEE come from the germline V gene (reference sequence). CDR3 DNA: TGTGCCAGCAGCTTGTCTAGCGGGACTTACAATGAGCAGTTCTTC. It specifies CASSLSSGTYNEQFF.

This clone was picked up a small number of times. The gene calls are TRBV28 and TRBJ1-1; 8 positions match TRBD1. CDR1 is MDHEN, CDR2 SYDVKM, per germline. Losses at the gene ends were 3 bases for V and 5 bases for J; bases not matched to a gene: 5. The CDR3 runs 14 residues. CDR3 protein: CASSFGQGGTEAFF. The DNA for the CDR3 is TGTGCCAGCAGTTTCGGACAGGGAGGGACTGAAGCTTTCTTT.